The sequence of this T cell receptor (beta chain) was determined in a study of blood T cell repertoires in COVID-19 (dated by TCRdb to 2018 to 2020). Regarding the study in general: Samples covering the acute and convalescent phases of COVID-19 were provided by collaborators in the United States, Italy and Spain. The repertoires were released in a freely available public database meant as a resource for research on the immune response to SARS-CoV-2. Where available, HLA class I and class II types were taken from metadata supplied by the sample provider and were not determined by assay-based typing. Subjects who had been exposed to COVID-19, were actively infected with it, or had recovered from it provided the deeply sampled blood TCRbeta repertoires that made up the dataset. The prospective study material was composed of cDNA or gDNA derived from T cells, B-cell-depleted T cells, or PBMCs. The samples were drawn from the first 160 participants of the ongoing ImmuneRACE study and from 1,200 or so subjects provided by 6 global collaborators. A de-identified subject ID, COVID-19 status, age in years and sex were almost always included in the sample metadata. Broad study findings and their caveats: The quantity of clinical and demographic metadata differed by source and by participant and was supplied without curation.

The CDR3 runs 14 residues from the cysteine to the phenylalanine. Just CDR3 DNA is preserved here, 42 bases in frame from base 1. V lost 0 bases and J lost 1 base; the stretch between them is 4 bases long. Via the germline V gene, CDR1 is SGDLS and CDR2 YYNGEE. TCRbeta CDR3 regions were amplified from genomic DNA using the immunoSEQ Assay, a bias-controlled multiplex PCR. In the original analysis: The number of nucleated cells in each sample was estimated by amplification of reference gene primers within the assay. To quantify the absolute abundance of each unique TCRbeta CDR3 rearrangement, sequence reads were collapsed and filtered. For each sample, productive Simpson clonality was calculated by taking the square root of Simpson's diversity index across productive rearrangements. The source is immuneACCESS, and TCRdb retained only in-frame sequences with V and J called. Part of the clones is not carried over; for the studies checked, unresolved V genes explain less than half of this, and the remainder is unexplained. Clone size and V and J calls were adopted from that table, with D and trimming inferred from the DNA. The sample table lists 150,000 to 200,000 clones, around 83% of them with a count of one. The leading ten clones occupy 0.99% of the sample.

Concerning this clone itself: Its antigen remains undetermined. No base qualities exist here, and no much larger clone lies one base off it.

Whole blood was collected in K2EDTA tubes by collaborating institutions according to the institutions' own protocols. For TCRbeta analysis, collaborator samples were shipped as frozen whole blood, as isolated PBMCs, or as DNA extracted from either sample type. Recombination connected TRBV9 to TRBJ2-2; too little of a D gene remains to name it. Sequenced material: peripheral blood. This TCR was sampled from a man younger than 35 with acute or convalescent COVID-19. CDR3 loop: CASSVARNTGELFF. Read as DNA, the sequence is TGTGCCAGCAGCGTAGCTCGGAACACCGGGGAGCTGTTTTTT.